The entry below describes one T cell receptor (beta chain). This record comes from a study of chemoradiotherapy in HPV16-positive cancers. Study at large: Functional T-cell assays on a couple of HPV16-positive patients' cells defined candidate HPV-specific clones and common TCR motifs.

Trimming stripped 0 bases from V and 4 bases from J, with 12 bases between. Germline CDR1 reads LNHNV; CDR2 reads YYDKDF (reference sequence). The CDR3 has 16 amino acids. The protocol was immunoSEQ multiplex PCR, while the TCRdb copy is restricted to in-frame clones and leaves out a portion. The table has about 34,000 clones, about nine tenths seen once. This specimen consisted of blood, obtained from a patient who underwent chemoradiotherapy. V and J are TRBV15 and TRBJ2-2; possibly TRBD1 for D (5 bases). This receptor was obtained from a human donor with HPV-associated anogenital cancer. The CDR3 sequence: CATSRDVRASTGELFF. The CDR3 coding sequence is TGTGCCACCAGCAGAGATGTCAGGGCGTCCACCGGGGAGCTGTTTTTT.